The present entry profiles one TCR beta chain with its context. Its antigen is currently unknown. This entry comes from a study of T cell responses to AZD1222 COVID-19 vaccine. Study-wide background: Pooling of second doses given at about 4 or about 12 weeks was done. Notes on the study in general: White British ancestry dominated among donors, who included more females, and clonal diversity was possibly underestimated. Only five or six AZD1222 recipients tested seropositive at baseline. Sampled repertoires all dated from after the peak T cell response.

The method was immunoSEQ multiplex PCR; TCRdb's version includes in-frame clones alone and lacks a portion of them. The data show around 140,000 clones, with about nine tenths seen just once and more than 20% held by the top ten. Germline V lookup: CDR1 SGHTA, CDR2 FQGNSA. Trimming pared 2 bases from V and 6 bases from J, leaving 13 bases between. CDR3 length: 15 residues. The input for sequencing was peripheral blood, taken on day 0 of AZD1222 vaccination. The chain is built from TRBV7-2 and TRBJ2-2, with D perhaps matching TRBD1 (5 bases). This clonotype was obtained from an adult in good health. CDR3 bases: TGTGCCAGCAGCTTAAATGCCAGGGCCGCCGGGGAGCTGTTTTTT. Protein sequence: CASSLNARAAGELFF.